This T cell receptor beta chain derives from a study of control samples from healthy donors and cancer patients. The V and J ends lost 5 bases and 3 bases respectively, with 9 bases between them. There are 12 residues in the CDR3. CDR1 and CDR2 from the germline V gene are SQVTM and ANQGSEA. Libraries were prepared by immunoSEQ multiplex PCR; TCRdb keeps only in-frame clonotypes and omits some of them. The top ten hold about 5% of the sample, which has around 77,000 clones, 85% to 95% seen once. Material: blood. The sequence derives from an older woman in good health. This chain joins TRBV29-1 and TRBJ2-3; D might be TRBD1 (6 bases). The CDR3 sequence is CSVLQGTDTQYF. CDR3 DNA sequence: TGCAGCGTTCTACAGGGTACAGATACGCAGTATTTT.